The rows below give T cell receptor beta chains drawn from one sample of a study of cytomegalovirus exposure and HLA in healthy donors. The table came from immunoSEQ multiplex PCR; TCRdb's copy has only in-frame clones and leaves some out. The sample includes about 160,000 clones, about 73% of them seen just once. Sequencing used PBMCs. The receptors were sampled from a woman in her thirties or forties in good health and CMV-seronegative. The CDR3 runs from the conserved cysteine through the conserved F or W. A D gene is named only where the DNA matches it firmly. Clone size is shown for a subset of rows, as once, few, many or a class of expanded clone.

D gene	clone size	V gene	J gene	CDR3 protein	CDR3 DNA
.	few	TRBV25-1	TRBJ1-5	CASSGGRTQPQHF	TGTGCCAGCAGTGGAGGCAGGACACAGCCCCAGCATTTT
.	.	TRBV7-8	TRBJ1-4	CASSPLGGTNEKLFF	TGTGCCAGCAGCCCCCTGGGGGGAACTAATGAAAAACTGTTTTTT
TRBD2	few	TRBV11-2	TRBJ2-1	CASSMLAGGYNEQFF	TGTGCCAGCAGCATGCTAGCGGGGGGATACAATGAGCAGTTCTTC
.	.	TRBV27	TRBJ2-2	CASSFLRSPANTGELFF	TGTGCCAGCAGTTTCCTTCGGTCGCCTGCGAACACCGGGGAGCTGTTTTTT
.	few	TRBV7-3	TRBJ1-6	CASSRDTYNSPLHF	TGTGCCAGCAGCCGGGACACCTATAATTCACCCCTCCACTTT
.	.	TRBV6-1	TRBJ2-5	CASLDSPETQYF	TGTGCCAGCCTGGACAGCCCAGAGACCCAGTACTTC
TRBD1	few	TRBV7-9	TRBJ1-1	CASSRRTGDAHTAAFF	TGTGCCAGCAGTCGTCGGACAGGGGACGCCCACACTGCGGCTTTCTTT
.	.	TRBV25-1	TRBJ2-7	CASSETESSYEQYF	TGTGCCAGCAGTGAGACAGAGAGCTCCTACGAGCAGTACTTC
TRBD1	.	TRBV29-1	TRBJ1-2	CSVNPGGYGYTF	TGCAGCGTTAATCCAGGGGGCTATGGCTACACCTTC
.	.	TRBV25-1	TRBJ1-2	CASRQGSDGYTF	TGTGCCAGCAGACAGGGTTCAGATGGCTACACCTTC
.	.	TRBV5-8	TRBJ1-2	CASSFQQEGGYTF	TGTGCCAGCAGCTTCCAGCAGGAGGGTGGCTACACCTTC
.	.	TRBV25-1	TRBJ1-1	CASSGRRAEAFF	TGTGCCAGCAGTGGGAGACGGGCTGAAGCTTTCTTT
.	once	TRBV6-5	TRBJ1-1	CASSRGGLNTEAFF	TGTGCCAGCAGTAGGGGGGGGTTGAACACTGAAGCTTTCTTT
.	few	TRBV28	TRBJ1-4	CASSLHSPNEKLFF	TGTGCCAGCAGTTTACACAGTCCTAATGAAAAACTGTTTTTT
TRBD1	.	TRBV6-1	TRBJ2-1	CASSETGDDNEQFF	TGTGCCAGCAGTGAGACAGGGGACGACAATGAGCAGTTCTTC
TRBD2	.	TRBV18	TRBJ2-1	CASSPATSGGPNEQFF	TGTGCCAGCTCACCCGCGACTAGCGGGGGGCCTAATGAGCAGTTCTTC
.	.	TRBV21-1	TRBJ1-2	CASSPGDHGYTF	TGTGCCAGCAGCCCAGGGGACCATGGCTACACCTTC
.	.	TRBV4-2	TRBJ1-1	CASSQETASKVTEAFF	TGTGCCAGCAGCCAAGAAACAGCCTCCAAGGTGACTGAAGCTTTCTTT
TRBD1	.	TRBV2	TRBJ1-3	CASSSQGGISGNTIYF	TGTGCCAGCAGTTCACAGGGGGGGATCTCTGGAAACACCATATATTTT
TRBD2	.	TRBV2	TRBJ2-3	CASSARGGHEDTQYF	TGTGCCAGCAGTGCCCGGGGGGGGCATGAGGATACGCAGTATTTT
TRBD1	.	TRBV7-9	TRBJ1-2	CSSSFRQGVGYTF	TGTTCCAGCAGCTTTAGACAGGGGGTAGGCTACACCTTC
.	.	TRBV5-8	TRBJ2-1	CASSLAPGISSYNEQFF	TGTGCCAGCAGCTTGGCTCCGGGAATCAGCTCCTACAATGAGCAGTTCTTC
.	.	TRBV18	TRBJ1-4	CASSPPSQEGEKLFF	TGTGCCAGCTCACCACCGAGTCAGGAGGGTGAAAAACTGTTTTTT
.	once	TRBV2	TRBJ2-5	CASSSIQETQYF	TGTGCCAGCAGTTCTATCCAAGAGACCCAGTACTTC
.	.	TRBV6-5	TRBJ1-1	CATSSRQNTEAFF	TGTGCCACCTCGTCTCGACAGAACACTGAAGCTTTCTTT
TRBD2	.	TRBV11-3	TRBJ2-7	CASSQLAAPYEQYF	TGTGCCAGCAGCCAACTAGCGGCCCCCTACGAGCAGTACTTC
TRBD1	.	TRBV5-1	TRBJ1-2	CASSLVAGGASGYTF	TGCGCCAGCAGCTTGGTTGCAGGGGGCGCTTCTGGCTACACCTTC
.	.	TRBV14	TRBJ2-1	CASSQARSEQFF	TGTGCCAGCAGCCAAGCGAGGAGTGAGCAGTTCTTC
TRBD1	few	TRBV29-1	TRBJ2-7	CSVETGLYEQYF	TGCAGCGTTGAGACAGGGCTTTACGAGCAGTACTTC
TRBD2	.	TRBV5-1	TRBJ2-3	CASSLAVSGGTDTQYF	TGCGCCAGCAGCTTGGCGGTAAGCGGGGGGACAGATACGCAGTATTTT
.	.	TRBV29-1	TRBJ1-1	CSVRLGQGNTEAFF	TGCAGCGTTCGGTTAGGGCAGGGAAACACTGAAGCTTTCTTT
TRBD1	.	TRBV7-7	TRBJ2-3	CASSHRGLTDTQYF	TGTGCCAGCAGTCACAGGGGCCTCACAGATACGCAGTATTTT
TRBD1	.	TRBV6-1	TRBJ1-1	CASSDRGQGRAEAFF	TGTGCCAGCAGTGACAGAGGACAGGGGAGGGCTGAAGCTTTCTTT
.	.	TRBV7-9	TRBJ1-3	CASSLQDGYGNTIYF	TGTGCCAGCAGCTTACAGGATGGGTATGGAAACACCATATATTTT
.	.	TRBV15	TRBJ2-7	CATSRESGAHYEQYF	TGTGCCACCAGCAGAGAGTCAGGGGCACACTACGAGCAGTACTTC
TRBD2	.	TRBV4-1	TRBJ2-1	CASSRQFGGAYNEQFF	TGCGCCAGCAGCCGACAGTTCGGGGGGGCTTACAATGAGCAGTTCTTC
.	.	TRBV28	TRBJ1-2	CASSLGGVGYTF	TGTGCCAGCAGTTTAGGAGGAGTCGGCTACACCTTC
TRBD1	.	TRBV6-5	TRBJ2-7	CASERTGGLGEQYF	TGTGCCAGCGAAAGAACAGGGGGACTGGGGGAGCAGTACTTC
TRBD1	.	TRBV27	TRBJ2-7	CAVARDRGWYEQYF	TGTGCCGTAGCTCGGGACAGGGGGTGGTACGAGCAGTACTTC
.	.	TRBV9	TRBJ2-2	CASSVDRATGELFF	TGTGCCAGCAGCGTAGACAGGGCCACCGGGGAGCTGTTTTTT
.	.	TRBV18	TRBJ1-3	CASSPAGSGNTIYF	TGTGCCAGCTCACCGGCAGGGTCTGGAAACACCATATATTTT
.	.	TRBV7-9	TRBJ2-7	CASSYSTDSSYEQYF	TGTGCCAGCAGCTATTCGACGGACAGCTCCTACGAGCAGTACTTC
.	.	TRBV9	TRBJ1-2	CASSSRGDGLGYTF	TGTGCCAGCAGCTCCCGGGGAGACGGGTTAGGCTACACCTTC
.	.	TRBV12-2	TRBJ2-7	CASRYRLAGGPVPYDEQYF	TGTGCAAGTCGCTACAGGCTAGCGGGGGGGCCGGTTCCCTACGACGAGCAGTACTTC
.	.	TRBV29-1	TRBJ1-2	CSVTVTYGYTF	TGCAGCGTCACAGTTACCTATGGCTACACCTTC
.	.	TRBV7-9	TRBJ2-5	CASSLAGIQETQYF	TGTGCCAGCAGCTTGGCAGGCATACAGGAGACCCAGTACTTC
TRBD2	.	TRBV5-4	TRBJ2-1	CASSASGATNEQFF	TGTGCCAGCAGCGCTAGCGGGGCCACCAATGAGCAGTTCTTC
TRBD2	once	TRBV9	TRBJ2-3	CASSDLLIAGGVFRQYF	TGTGCCAGCAGCGACCTCCTCATAGCGGGGGGAGTCTTTAGGCAGTATTTT
.	.	TRBV2	TRBJ1-2	CAGGWGNNYGYTF	TGTGCTGGGGGGTGGGGGAACAACTATGGCTACACCTTC
.	.	TRBV5-6	TRBJ1-5	CASSFFFRGSNQPQHF	TGTGCCAGCAGCTTTTTCTTTCGGGGTAGCAATCAGCCCCAGCATTTT